This entry features one T cell receptor beta chain sequence. Its target is unknown. Assay used: immunoSEQ multiplex PCR; TCRdb lists only in-frame clones, some missing. The table records more than 7,500 clones, approximately 64% of them present only once. This sample stems from a study of immune cell composition in non-small cell lung cancer. Study results and caveats: Squamous carcinomas (approximately 80%) more often had tumour-associated clones >0.5% than adenocarcinomas (roughly 33%). Lung squamous cell carcinoma tumours had significantly higher top 10 clone scores and productive clonality than lung adenocarcinoma.

Template was genomic DNA from frozen, unsorted single-cell suspensions. The CDR3 length is 13 residues. Germline lookup yields CDR1 SGHNT and CDR2 YENEEA. V shed 7 bases and J shed 5 bases, with 14 bases lying between them. The clonotype comes from a human donor with non-small cell lung cancer. The sample comprised lung tumor tissue. The chain has TRBV11-3 and TRBJ2-5; possible D gene TRBD2, 5 bases. CDR3 protein: CASTYPGGETQYF. CDR3 bases: TGTGCCAGCACCTATCCGGGCGGGGAGACCCAGTACTTC.